The entry below gives a single TCR beta chain sequence along with its context. Its specificity is not known. These data come from a study of cytomegalovirus exposure and HLA in healthy donors. With 60 Vbeta and 13 Jbeta primers, the PCR was carried out. Only in-frame clones appear in the TCRdb table, and some are missing; sequencing was by immunoSEQ multiplex PCR. The sample lists about 120,000 clones, roughly 79% occurring once. General study points: The authors reported that TCR beta sequences could predict HLA-A and HLA-B alleles. These predictions were accurate for most subjects in the first cohort. TCR beta V- and J-gene trimming, according to a later analysis, was linked to a missense DCLRE1C variant. Among the CMV-associated chains, a few were confirmed in vitro as specific for CMV antigens.

The material sequenced was PBMCs. The clonotype was recovered from a woman aged 40-49 years in good health and CMV-seronegative.

In nucleotides, the CDR3 is TGCGCCAGCAGCCGGACCGGGACTAGCGGAAACAATGAGCAGTTCTTC. Protein: CASSRTGTSGNNEQFF. This rearrangement joins TRBV4-1 to TRBJ2-1; 11 positions agree with TRBD2. The CDR3 is 16 residues long. Germline V gene sequence: CDR1 MGHRA, CDR2 YSYEKL. Trimming took 4 bases from V and 5 from J; bases not matched to a gene: 7.